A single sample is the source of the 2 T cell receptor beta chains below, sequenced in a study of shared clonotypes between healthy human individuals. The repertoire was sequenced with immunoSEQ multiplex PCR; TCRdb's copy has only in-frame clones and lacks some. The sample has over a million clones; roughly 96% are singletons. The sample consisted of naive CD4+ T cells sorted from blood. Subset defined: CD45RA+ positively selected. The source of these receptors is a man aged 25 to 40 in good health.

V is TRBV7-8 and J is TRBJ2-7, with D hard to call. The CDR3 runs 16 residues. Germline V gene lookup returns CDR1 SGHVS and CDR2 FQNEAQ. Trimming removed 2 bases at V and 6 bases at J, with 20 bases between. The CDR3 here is CASSLRVAAQSGEQYF. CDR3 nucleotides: TGTGCCAGCAGCTTAAGGGTGGCAGCGCAGAGTGGCGAGCAGTACTTC.

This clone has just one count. CDR3 DNA: TGTGCCAGCAGCTTGGCGCCGGGAGACTCCTACGAGCAGTACTTC. This codes for CASSLAPGDSYEQYF. The V and J genes are TRBV5-4 and TRBJ2-7; maybe TRBD2 (6 bases). Germline CDR1 and CDR2: SGHNT and YYREEE (reference sequence). CDR3 length equals 15 residues. The V gene lost 0 bases and the J gene lost 0 bases, with 10 bases spanning the gap.